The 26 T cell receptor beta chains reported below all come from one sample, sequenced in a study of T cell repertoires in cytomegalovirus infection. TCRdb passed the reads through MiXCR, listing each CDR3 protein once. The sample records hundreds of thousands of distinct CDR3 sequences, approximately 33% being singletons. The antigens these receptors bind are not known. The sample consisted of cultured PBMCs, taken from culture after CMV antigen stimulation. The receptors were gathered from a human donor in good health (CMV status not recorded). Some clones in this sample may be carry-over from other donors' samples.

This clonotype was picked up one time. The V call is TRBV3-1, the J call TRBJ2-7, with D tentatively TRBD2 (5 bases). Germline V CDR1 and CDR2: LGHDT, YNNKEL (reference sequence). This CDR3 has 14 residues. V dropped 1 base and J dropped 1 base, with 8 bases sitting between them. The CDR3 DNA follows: TGTGCCAGCAGCCAAGTCGGGATTTCCTACGAGCAGTACTTC. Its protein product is CASSQVGISYEQYF.

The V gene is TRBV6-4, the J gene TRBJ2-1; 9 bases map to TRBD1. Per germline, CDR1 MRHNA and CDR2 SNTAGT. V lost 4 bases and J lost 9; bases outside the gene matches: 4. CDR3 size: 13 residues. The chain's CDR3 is CASSGDRGFEQFF. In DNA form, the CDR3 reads TGTGCCAGCAGTGGCGACAGGGGGTTTGAGCAGTTCTTC.

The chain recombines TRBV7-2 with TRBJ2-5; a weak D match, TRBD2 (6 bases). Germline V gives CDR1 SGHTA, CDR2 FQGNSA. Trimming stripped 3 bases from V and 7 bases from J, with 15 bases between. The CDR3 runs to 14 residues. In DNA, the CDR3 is TGTGCCAGCAGCTTTGGGCGGGATAGGGCGACCCAGTACTTC. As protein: CASSFGRDRATQYF.

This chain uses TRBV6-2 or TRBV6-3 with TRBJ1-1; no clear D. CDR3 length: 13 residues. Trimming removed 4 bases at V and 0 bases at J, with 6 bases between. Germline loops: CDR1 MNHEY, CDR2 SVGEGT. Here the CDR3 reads CASSSRMNTEAFF. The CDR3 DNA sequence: TGTGCCAGCAGTTCACGGATGAACACTGAAGCTTTCTTT.

The CDR3 reads CATSRLVADTQYF. The CDR3 nucleotides are TGTGCCACCAGCAGATTGGTTGCAGATACGCAGTATTTT. The V and J genes are TRBV15 and TRBJ2-3; no firm D call. The CDR3 runs to 13 residues. Germline loops: CDR1 LNHNV, CDR2 YYDKDF (reference sequence). Between the trimmed V and J ends, which lost 2 bases and 4 bases, there was a span of 7 bases.

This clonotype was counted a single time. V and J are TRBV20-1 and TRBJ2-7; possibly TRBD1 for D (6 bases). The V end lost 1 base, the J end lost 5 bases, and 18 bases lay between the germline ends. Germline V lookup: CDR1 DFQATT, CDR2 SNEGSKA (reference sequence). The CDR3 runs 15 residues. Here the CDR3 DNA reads TGCAGTGCTAGAGGATCGAGGCAGGGGAGAGACGAGCAGTACTTC. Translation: CSARGSRQGRDEQYF.

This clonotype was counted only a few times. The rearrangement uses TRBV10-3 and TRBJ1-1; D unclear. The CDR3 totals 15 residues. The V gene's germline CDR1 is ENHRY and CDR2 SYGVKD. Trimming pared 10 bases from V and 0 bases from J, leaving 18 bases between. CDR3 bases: TGTGCCACCACCGAACGGAACAACATGAACACTGAAGCTTTCTTT. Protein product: CATTERNNMNTEAFF.

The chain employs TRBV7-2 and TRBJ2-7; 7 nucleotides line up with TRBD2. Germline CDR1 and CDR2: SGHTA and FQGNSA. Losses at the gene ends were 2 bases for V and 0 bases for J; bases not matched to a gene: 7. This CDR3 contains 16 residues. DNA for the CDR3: TGTGCCAGCAGCTTAAGCGGGGCCGGAAGCTCCTACGAGCAGTACTTC. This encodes CASSLSGAGSSYEQYF.

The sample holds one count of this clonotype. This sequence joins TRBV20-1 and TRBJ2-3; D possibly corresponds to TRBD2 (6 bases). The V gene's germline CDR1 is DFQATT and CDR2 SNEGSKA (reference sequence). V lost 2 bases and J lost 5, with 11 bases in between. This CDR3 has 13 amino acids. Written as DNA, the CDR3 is TGCAGTGCTAGACTCGGGGGAGGAGATACGCAGTATTTT. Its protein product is CSARLGGGDTQYF.

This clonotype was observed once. CDR3 protein: CASSYLQGAGGELFF. CDR3 DNA: TGTGCCAGCAGTTACCTACAGGGGGCCGGCGGGGAGCTGTTTTTT. The chain joins TRBV6-2 or TRBV6-3 to TRBJ2-2; TRBD1 matches at 9 bases. CDR3 length: 15 amino acids. Germline V CDR1 and CDR2: MNHEY, SVGEGT. After removal of 2 bases from V and 7 bases from J, the junction contained 5 bases not matched to a gene.

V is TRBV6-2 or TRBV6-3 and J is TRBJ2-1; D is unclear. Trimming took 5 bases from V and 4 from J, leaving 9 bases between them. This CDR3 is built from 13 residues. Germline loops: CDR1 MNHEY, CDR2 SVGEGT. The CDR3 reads CASSKDRYNEQFF. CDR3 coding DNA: TGTGCCAGCAGTAAGGACCGATACAATGAGCAGTTCTTC.

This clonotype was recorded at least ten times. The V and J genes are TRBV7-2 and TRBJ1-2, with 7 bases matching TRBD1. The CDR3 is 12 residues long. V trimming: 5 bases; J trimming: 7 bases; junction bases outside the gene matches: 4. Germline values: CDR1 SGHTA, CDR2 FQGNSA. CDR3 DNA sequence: TGTGCCAGCAGCCTGACAGGGAGTGGCTACACCTTC. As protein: CASSLTGSGYTF.

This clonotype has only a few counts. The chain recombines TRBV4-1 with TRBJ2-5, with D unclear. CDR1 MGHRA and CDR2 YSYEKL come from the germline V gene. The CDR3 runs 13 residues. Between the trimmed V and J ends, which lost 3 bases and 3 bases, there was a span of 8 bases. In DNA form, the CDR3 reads TGCGCCAGCAGCCAGTATAAAGAAGAGACCCAGTACTTC. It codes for CASSQYKEETQYF.

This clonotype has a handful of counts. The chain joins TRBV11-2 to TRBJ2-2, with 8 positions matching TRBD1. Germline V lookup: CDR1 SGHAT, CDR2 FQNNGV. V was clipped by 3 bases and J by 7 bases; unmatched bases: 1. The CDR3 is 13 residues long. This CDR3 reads CASSFGTGGELFF. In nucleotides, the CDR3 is TGTGCCAGCAGCTTCGGGACAGGCGGGGAGCTGTTTTTT.

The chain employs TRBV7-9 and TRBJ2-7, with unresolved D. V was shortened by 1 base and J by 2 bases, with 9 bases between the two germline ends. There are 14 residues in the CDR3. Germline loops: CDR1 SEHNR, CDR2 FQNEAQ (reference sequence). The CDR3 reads CASSLVNGAYEQYF. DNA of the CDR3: TGTGCCAGCAGCTTAGTCAACGGAGCCTACGAGCAGTACTTC.

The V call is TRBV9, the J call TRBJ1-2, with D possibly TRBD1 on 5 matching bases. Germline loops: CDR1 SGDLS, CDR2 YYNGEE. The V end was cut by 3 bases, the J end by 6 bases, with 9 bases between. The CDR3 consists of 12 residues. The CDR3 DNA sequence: TGTGCCAGCAGCGAGCCGACAGATGGCTACACCTTC. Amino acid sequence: CASSEPTDGYTF.

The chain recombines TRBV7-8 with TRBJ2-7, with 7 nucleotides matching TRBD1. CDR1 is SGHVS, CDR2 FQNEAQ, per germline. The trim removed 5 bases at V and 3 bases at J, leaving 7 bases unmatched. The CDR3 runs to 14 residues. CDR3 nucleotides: TGTGCCAGCAGCCCCGAGACAGGGTACTACGAGCAGTACTTC. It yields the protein CASSPETGYYEQYF.

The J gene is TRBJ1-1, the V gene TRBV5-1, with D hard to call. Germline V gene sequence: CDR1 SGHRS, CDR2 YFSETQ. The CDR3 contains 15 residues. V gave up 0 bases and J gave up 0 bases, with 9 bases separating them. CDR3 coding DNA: TGCGCCAGCAGCTTGGAACAGCGCCTGAACACTGAAGCTTTCTTT. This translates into CASSLEQRLNTEAFF.

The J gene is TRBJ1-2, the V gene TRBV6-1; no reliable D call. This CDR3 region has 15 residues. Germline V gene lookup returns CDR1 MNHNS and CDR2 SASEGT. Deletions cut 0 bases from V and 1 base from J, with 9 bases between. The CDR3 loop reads CASSEAAELNYGYTF. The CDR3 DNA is TGTGCCAGCAGTGAAGCGGCAGAGCTTAACTATGGCTACACCTTC.

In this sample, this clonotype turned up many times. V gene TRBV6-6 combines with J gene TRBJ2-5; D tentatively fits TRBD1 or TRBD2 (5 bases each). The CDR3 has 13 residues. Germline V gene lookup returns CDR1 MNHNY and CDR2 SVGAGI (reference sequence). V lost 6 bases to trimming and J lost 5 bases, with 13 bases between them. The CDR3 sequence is CASRRGAGETQYF. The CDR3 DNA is TGTGCCAGCAGGAGGGGTGCGGGCGAGACCCAGTACTTC.

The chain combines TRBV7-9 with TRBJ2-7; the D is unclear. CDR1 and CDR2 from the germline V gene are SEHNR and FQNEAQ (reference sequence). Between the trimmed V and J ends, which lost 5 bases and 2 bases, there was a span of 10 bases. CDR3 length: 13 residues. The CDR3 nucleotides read TGTGCCAGCAGCCGCCTTAGAGCCTACGAGCAGTACTTC. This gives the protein CASSRLRAYEQYF.

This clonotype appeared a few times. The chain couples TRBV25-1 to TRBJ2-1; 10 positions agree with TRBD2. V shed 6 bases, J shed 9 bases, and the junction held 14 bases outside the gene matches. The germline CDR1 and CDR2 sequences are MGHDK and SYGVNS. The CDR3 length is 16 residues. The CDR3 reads CASSPRGLAGVGEQFF. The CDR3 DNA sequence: TGTGCCAGCAGCCCCAGGGGGCTAGCGGGAGTTGGTGAGCAGTTCTTC.

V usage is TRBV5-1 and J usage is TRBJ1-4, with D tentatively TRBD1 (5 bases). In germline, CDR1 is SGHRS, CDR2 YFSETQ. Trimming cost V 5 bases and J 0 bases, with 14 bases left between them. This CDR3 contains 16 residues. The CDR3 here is CASRPGRPPTNEKLFF. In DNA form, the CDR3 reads TGCGCCAGCAGACCGGGACGGCCACCAACTAATGAAAAACTGTTTTTT.

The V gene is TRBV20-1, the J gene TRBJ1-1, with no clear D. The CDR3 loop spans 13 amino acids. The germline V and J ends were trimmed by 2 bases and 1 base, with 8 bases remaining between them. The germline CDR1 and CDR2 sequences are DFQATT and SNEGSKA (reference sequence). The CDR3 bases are TGCAGTGCTAGATCTGATGGGAACACTGAAGCTTTCTTT. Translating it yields CSARSDGNTEAFF.

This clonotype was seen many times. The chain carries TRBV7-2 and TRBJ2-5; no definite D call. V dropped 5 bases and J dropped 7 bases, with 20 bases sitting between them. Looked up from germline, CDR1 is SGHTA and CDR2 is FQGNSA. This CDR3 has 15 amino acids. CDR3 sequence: CASSLTPALRSTQYF. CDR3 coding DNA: TGTGCCAGCAGCCTGACTCCTGCGCTTAGATCGACCCAGTACTTC.

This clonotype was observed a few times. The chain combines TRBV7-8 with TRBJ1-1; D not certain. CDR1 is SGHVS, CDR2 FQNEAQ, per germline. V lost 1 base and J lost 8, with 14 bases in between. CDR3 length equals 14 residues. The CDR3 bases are TGTGCCAGCAGCTTAGTCGGGCGACTTACAGAAGCTTTCTTT. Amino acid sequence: CASSLVGRLTEAFF.